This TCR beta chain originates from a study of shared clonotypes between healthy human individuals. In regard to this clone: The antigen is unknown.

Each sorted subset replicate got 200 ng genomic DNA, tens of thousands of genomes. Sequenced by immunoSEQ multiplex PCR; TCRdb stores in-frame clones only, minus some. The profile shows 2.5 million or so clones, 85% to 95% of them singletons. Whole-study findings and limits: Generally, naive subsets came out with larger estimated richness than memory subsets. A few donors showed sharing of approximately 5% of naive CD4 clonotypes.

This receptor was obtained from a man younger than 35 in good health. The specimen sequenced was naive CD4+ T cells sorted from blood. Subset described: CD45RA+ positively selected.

The CDR3 sequence: CAISTMQGGSEKLFF. The CDR3 DNA reads TGTGCCATCAGTACTATGCAGGGGGGCAGCGAAAAACTGTTTTTT. The rearrangement links TRBV10-3 to TRBJ1-4; 7 positions agree with TRBD1. This CDR3 is built from 15 residues. The germline gives CDR1 ENHRY, CDR2 SYGVKD. Germline trimming cut 5 bases from V and 8 bases from J; bases unmatched to any gene: 11.